These 6 T cell receptor beta chains originate from one sample sequenced in a study of blood T cell repertoires in COVID-19. Sequencing was performed with immunoSEQ multiplex PCR; in TCRdb, only in-frame clones are kept and a portion is missing. The table has 90,000 to 100,000 clones, about 70% seen once. The specimen was peripheral blood. The receptor source for this set is a woman in her fifties or sixties in a cohort sampled during active or convalescent COVID-19.

The CDR3 region has the DNA TGTGCCAGCTCACCCCAACCTATTTCCGGACTCATGAACACTGAAGCTTTCTTT. Translation gives CASSPQPISGLMNTEAFF. V usage is TRBV18 and J usage is TRBJ1-1; D gene uncertain. From germline, CDR1 is KGHSH and CDR2 LQKENI. Trimming shortened V by 3 bases and J by 0 bases, and 20 bases separated the two germline ends. The CDR3 loop spans 18 amino acids.

The chain employs TRBV19 and TRBJ2-7; tentatively, D is TRBD1 (6 bases). Germline V gives CDR1 LNHDA, CDR2 SQIVND (reference sequence). The V end lost 0 bases, the J end lost 2 bases, and 11 bases lay between the germline ends. The CDR3 spans 15 residues. The CDR3 reads CASSIDNQGPYEQYF. CDR3 coding DNA: TGTGCCAGTAGTATAGATAACCAGGGGCCCTACGAGCAGTACTTC.

This clone was seen a handful of times. The V and J genes are TRBV5-4 and TRBJ1-3; D is ambiguous. Trimming cost V 3 bases and J 0 bases, with 4 bases left between them. CDR3 size: 13 residues. From germline, CDR1 is SGHNT and CDR2 YYREEE (reference sequence). The CDR3 here is CASSSSSGNTIYF. Written as DNA, the CDR3 is TGTGCCAGCAGCTCGAGCTCTGGAAACACCATATATTTT.

The chain links TRBV12-3 or TRBV12-4 to TRBJ1-2, with D hard to call. The CDR3 contains 13 residues. V lost 6 bases, J lost 7 bases, and 15 bases lay in between. The DNA for the CDR3 is TGTGCCAGCAGCTCGCCGGGTTTAAGTGGCTACACCTTC. Its protein is CASSSPGLSGYTF.

This chain connects TRBV6-2 or TRBV6-3 to TRBJ2-5; possible D gene TRBD2, 6 bases. Trimming shortened V by 2 bases and J by 2 bases, and 9 bases separated the two germline ends. This CDR3 spans 14 amino acids. CDR1 MNHEY and CDR2 SVGEGT come from the germline V gene. The CDR3 sequence: CASSYVGGQETQYF. In DNA form, the CDR3 reads TGTGCCAGCAGTTACGTGGGGGGACAAGAGACCCAGTACTTC.

The chain carries TRBV6-2 or TRBV6-3 and TRBJ2-1; 11 bases match TRBD2. The CDR3 extends over 15 amino acids. CDR1 MNHEY and CDR2 SVGEGT come from the germline V gene. V shed 2 bases, J shed 7 bases, and the junction held 4 bases outside the gene matches. The CDR3 spells CASSYGASGGNEQFF. Here the CDR3 DNA reads TGTGCCAGCAGTTACGGGGCTAGCGGGGGGAATGAGCAGTTCTTC.